This TCR beta chain was profiled in a study of sequential checkpoint blockade in melanoma. For the study at large: Both treatment sequences were followed by maintenance nivolumab.

The sample's treatment: randomized to nivolumab then ipilimumab (arm A) or the reverse (arm B). No patient had prior DNA-damaging chemotherapy. Looked up from germline, CDR1 is MDHEN and CDR2 is SYDVKM. CDR3 length: 15 residues. The J segment lost 6 bases and the V segment lost 6 bases, leaving 9 bases of the junction unmatched. The repertoire was sequenced with immunoSEQ multiplex PCR; TCRdb's copy has only in-frame clones and lacks some. The sample has under 20,000 clones; approximately 81% are singletons. This rearrangement joins TRBV28 to TRBJ2-1; 9 bases align to TRBD2. The sequenced sample was CD8+ T cells sorted from blood (inferred from file names), obtained from a patient given nivolumab and ipilimumab in sequence. The sequence was obtained from a human donor with melanoma. The CDR3, as DNA: TGTGCCAGCAGAATTAGCGGGAGTCGCGTCAATGAGCAGTTCTTC. Translation gives CASRISGSRVNEQFF. Full variable domain (remainder filled in from reference TRBV28 and TRBJ2-1): DVKVTQSSRYLVKRTGEKVFLECVQDMDHENMFWYRQDPGLGLRLIYFSYDVKMKEKGDIPEGYSVSREKKERFSLILESASTNQTSMYLCASRISGSRVNEQFFGPGTRLTVL.